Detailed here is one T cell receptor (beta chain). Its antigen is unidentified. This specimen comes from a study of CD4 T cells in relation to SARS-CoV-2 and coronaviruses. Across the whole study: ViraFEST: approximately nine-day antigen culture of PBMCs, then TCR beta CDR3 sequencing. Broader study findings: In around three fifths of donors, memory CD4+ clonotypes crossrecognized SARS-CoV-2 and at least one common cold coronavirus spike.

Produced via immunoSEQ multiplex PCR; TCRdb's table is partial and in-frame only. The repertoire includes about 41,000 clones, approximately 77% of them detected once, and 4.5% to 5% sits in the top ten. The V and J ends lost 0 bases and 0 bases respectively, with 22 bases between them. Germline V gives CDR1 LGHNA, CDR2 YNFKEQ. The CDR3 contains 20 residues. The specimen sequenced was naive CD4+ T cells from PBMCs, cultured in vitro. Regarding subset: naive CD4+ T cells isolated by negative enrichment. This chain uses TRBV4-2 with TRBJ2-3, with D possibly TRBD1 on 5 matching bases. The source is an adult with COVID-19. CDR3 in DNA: TGTGCCAGCAGCCAAGAATACAGCTGGTGGGGCCGGTTGAGCACAGATACGCAGTATTTT. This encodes CASSQEYSWWGRLSTDTQYF.